There are a few counts of the clone carrying this T cell receptor (beta chain). Its cognate antigen is unknown. CDR1 SQVTM and CDR2 ANQGSEA come from the germline V gene. V gave up 6 bases and J gave up 3 bases; unmatched junction bases: 8. The CDR3 extends over 15 amino acids. This sample stems from a study of beta chain features in type 1 diabetes. General observations from the study: It was among patients, rather than healthy donors, that naive, central memory and Treg TCRB repertoires appeared more similar.

The sequenced template was cDNA made from the entire isolated RNA. The repertoire was sequenced with immunoSEQ multiplex PCR; TCRdb's copy has only in-frame clones and lacks some. This sample has a few hundred thousand clones, with around a fifth found just once. The chain carries TRBV29-1 and TRBJ2-1; 10 bases match TRBD2. The material sequenced was naive CD4+ T cells from blood. This TCR came from a young woman in good health. CDR3 sequence: CSVYDSGGIYNEQFF. The CDR3 nucleotides read TGCAGCGTATATGATAGCGGGGGGATCTACAATGAGCAGTTCTTC.